This T cell receptor (beta chain) is drawn from a study of blood T cell repertoires in COVID-19 (dated by TCRdb to 2018 to 2021). Notes on the research overall: Samples covering the acute and convalescent phases of COVID-19 were provided by collaborators in the United States, Italy and Spain. The prospective study material was composed of cDNA or gDNA derived from T cells, B-cell-depleted T cells, or PBMCs. Subjects who had been exposed to COVID-19, were actively infected with it, or had recovered from it provided the deeply sampled blood TCRbeta repertoires that made up the dataset. The repertoires were released in a freely available public database meant as a resource for research on the immune response to SARS-CoV-2. Samples came from the ongoing ImmuneRACE study (first 160 participants) plus 1,254 subjects from 6 global collaborators. Nearly every sample came with metadata listing a de-identified subject ID, COVID-19 status, age in years and sex. Where available, HLA class I and class II types were obtained from metadata supplied by the sample provider rather than from assay-based typing.

The collaborating institutions used their own protocols to collect whole blood in K2EDTA tubes. For TCRbeta analysis, collaborator samples were shipped as frozen whole blood, as isolated PBMCs, or as DNA extracted from either sample type. CDR1 and CDR2 (LGHDT, YNNKEL) derive from the germline V gene (reference sequence). The CDR3 holds 15 amino acids from the cysteine to the phenylalanine. CDR3 DNA only is kept here, 45 bases in frame from base 1. Clipping removes 1 base from V and 6 bases from J, with 3 as the unmatched junction base count. On the study overall, not on this receptor specifically: How much clinical and demographic metadata was included differed by source and by participant, and the metadata was provided uncurated.

A word on this clone: Its binding antigen is unknown. Base qualities are not recorded, but no much larger clone differs from it by a single base.

TCRbeta CDR3 regions were amplified from genomic DNA by means of the immunoSEQ Assay, a bias-controlled multiplex PCR. As for the authors' bioinformatics: Nucleated cell counts per sample were estimated from amplification of reference gene primers within the assay. Sequence reads were collapsed and filtered to measure the absolute abundance of every unique TCRbeta CDR3 rearrangement. For each sample, productive Simpson clonality was calculated by taking the square root of Simpson's diversity index across productive rearrangements. TCRdb took this table from immuneACCESS and kept in-frame rearrangements with V and J called. Such tables lack part of the clones; where checked against another copy, unresolved V genes explain under half of the gap, and the rest is unexplained. That table supplies the V and J calls and clone size; D and trimming were determined from the DNA. The sample contains roughly 100,000 clones, 70% to 90% of them found a single time. In total, the top ten clones hold approximately 3% of the sample.

The specimen sequenced was peripheral blood. The receptor chain draws on TRBV3-1 (or the pseudogene TRBV3-2) and TRBJ2-4; the junction holds 10 bases that match TRBD2. This TCR was sampled from a man in his fifties in a cohort sampled during active COVID-19. The bases read TGTGCCAGCAGCCAAGTAGCGGGGGGAAGAAACATTCAGTACTTC. Its product reads: CASSQVAGGRNIQYF.